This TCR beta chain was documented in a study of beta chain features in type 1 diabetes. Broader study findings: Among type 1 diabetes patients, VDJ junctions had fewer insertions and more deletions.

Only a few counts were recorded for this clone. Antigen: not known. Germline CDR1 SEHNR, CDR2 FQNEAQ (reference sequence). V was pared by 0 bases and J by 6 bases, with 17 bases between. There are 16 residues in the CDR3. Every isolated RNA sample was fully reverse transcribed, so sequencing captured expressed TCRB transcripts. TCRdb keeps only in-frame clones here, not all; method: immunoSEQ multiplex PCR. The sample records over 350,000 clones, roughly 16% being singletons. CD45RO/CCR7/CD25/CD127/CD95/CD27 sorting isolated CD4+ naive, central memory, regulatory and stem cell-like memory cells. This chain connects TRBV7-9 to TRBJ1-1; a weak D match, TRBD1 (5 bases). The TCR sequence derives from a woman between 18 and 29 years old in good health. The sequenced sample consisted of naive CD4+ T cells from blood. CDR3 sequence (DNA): TGTGCCAGCAGCTTAGCCCACTGGCAGGGTCACGCTGAAGCTTTCTTT. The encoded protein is CASSLAHWQGHAEAFF.